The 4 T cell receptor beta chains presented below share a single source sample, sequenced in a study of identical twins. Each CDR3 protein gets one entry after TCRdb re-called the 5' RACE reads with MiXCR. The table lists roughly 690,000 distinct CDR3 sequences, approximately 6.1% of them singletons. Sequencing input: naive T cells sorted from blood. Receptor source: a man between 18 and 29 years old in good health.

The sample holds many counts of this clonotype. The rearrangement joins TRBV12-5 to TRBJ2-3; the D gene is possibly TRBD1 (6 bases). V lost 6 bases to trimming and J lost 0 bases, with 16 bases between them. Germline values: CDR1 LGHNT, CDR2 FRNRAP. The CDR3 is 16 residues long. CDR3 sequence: CASGRSGAASTDTQYF. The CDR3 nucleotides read TGTGCTAGTGGGAGATCAGGGGCGGCTAGCACAGATACGCAGTATTTT.

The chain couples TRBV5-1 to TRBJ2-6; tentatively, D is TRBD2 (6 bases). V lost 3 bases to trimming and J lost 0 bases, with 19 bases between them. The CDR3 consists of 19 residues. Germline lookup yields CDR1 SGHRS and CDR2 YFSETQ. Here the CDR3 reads CASSSGLLRRDSGANVLTF. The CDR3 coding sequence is TGCGCCAGCAGCTCGGGACTGCTTCGACGGGACTCTGGGGCCAACGTCCTGACTTTC. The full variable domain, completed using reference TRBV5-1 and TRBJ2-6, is KAGVTQTPRYLIKTRGQQVTLSCSPISGHRSVSWYQQTPGQGLQFLFEYFSETQRNKGNFPGRFSGRQFSNSRSEMNVSTLELGDSALYLCASSSGLLRRDSGANVLTFGAGSRLTVL.

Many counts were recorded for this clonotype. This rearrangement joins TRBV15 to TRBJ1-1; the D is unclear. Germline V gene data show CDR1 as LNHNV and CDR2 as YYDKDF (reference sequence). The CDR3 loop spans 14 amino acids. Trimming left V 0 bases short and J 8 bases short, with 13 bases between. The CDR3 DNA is TGTGCCACCAGCAGAGAAACCGGGCCACCCGAAGCTTTCTTT. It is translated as CATSRETGPPEAFF.

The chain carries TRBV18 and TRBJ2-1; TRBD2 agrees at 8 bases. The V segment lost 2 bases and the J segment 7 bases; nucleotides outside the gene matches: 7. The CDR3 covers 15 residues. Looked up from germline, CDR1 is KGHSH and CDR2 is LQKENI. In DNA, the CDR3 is TGTGCCAGCTCACCAATGGCGGGAGGACTGAATGAGCAGTTCTTC. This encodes CASSPMAGGLNEQFF.